The 12 T cell receptor beta chains in this list originate from one sample, sequenced in a study of metastatic and nonmetastatic thyroid tumors. TCRdb ran MiXCR on the PCR reads. The sample consists of 50,000 to 65,000 clones, about 4% of them appearing once. Thyroid surgery was performed in patients who had received no treatment beforehand. The sequenced material came from blood. The receptors were sampled from a female donor with papillary thyroid cancer or a benign thyroid nodule (not recorded which). Some clones in this sample may be carry-over from other donors' samples.

CDR3 sequence: CASSLEDREDEQYF. CDR3 DNA sequence: TGCGCCAGCAGCTTGGAAGACAGGGAGGACGAGCAGTACTTC. The rearrangement uses TRBV5-1 and TRBJ2-7; D may be TRBD1 (7 bases). This CDR3 spans 14 amino acids. The germline gives CDR1 SGHRS, CDR2 YFSETQ. The V and J ends lost 0 bases and 5 bases respectively, with 12 bases between them.

Worth noting for this clone: The junction shows a germline mismatch at one end, possibly a read error. The chain is built from TRBV12-3 or TRBV12-4 and TRBJ2-7; 13 bases match TRBD2. There are 16 residues in the CDR3. The CDR3 DNA reads as TGTGCCAGCAGTTTTCTCGGGACTAGCGGGATCTACGATCAGTACTTC. It codes for CASSFLGTSGIYDQYF.

This clone was picked up many times. This sequence joins TRBV19 and TRBJ2-1; 15 nucleotides align to TRBD2. From germline, CDR1 is LNHDA and CDR2 SQIVND (reference sequence). V trimming: 6 bases; J trimming: 4 bases; junction bases outside the gene matches: 7. The CDR3 is made up of 17 amino acids. The CDR3 loop reads CASSPGTSGRIYNEQFF. The CDR3 DNA reads as TGTGCCAGTAGCCCCGGGACTAGCGGGAGGATATACAATGAGCAGTTCTTC.

This clone has ten or more counts. This may come from a read error, since a much larger clone is one base off. The CDR3 region is CTSSLWGQNTEAFF. The CDR3 DNA reads TGTACCAGCAGCCTATGGGGACAGAACACTGAAGCTTTCTTT. The chain has TRBV12-3 or TRBV12-4 and TRBJ1-1; possibly TRBD1 for D (6 bases). The CDR3 is 14 amino acids.

This clone has only a few counts. Mismatch with germline at one junction end may stem from a read error. J is TRBJ2-6 and V is TRBV24-1; no reliable D call. The CDR3 has 15 amino acids. From germline, CDR1 is KGHDR and CDR2 SFDVKD. The CDR3 spells CASSYGISGANVLTF. Written as DNA, the CDR3 is TGTGCCAGCAGTTACGGCATCTCTGGGGCCAACGTCCTGACTTTC.

This clone was detected ten times or more. The chain uses TRBV2 and TRBJ2-5; D might be TRBD1 or TRBD2, each matching 5 bases. Germline lookup yields CDR1 SNHLY and CDR2 FYNNEI. The CDR3 runs to 13 residues. Deletions cut 6 bases from V and 5 bases from J, with 13 bases between. This CDR3 is CASRRGSGETQYF. CDR3 DNA: TGTGCCAGCAGGAGGGGTTCAGGGGAGACCCAGTACTTC.

This clone has more than one count but fewer than ten. A much larger clone lies a single base off, so this may be a read error. The rearrangement joins TRBV20-1 to TRBJ2-7; the D call may be TRBD1 or TRBD2 (7 bases each). In germline, CDR1 is DFQATT, CDR2 SNEGSKA (reference sequence). CDR3 length: 14 residues. V lost 5 bases, J lost 4 bases, and 18 bases lay in between. The CDR3 nucleotides read TGCAGTGCTGTAATGGGCCAGGGGGGGTACGAGCAGTACTTC. Encoded protein: CSAVMGQGGYEQYF.

At least ten counts were recorded for this clone. V and J are TRBV28 and TRBJ1-2, with D perhaps TRBD1 (5 bases). V gave up 5 bases and J gave up 14 bases, with 21 bases separating them. CDR1 and CDR2 (germline): MDHEN, SYDVKM. The CDR3 totals 13 residues. CDR3 nucleotides: TGTGCCAGCAGTCTCCTCGGGGAGGGTGGGGGGACCTTC. Residues: CASSLLGEGGGTF.

For this clone: Being one base from a much bigger clone, this may be a read error. This rearrangement joins TRBV5-1 to TRBJ2-1; 10 bases map to TRBD2. The CDR3 is 19 residues long. Trimming took 5 bases from V and 0 from J; bases not matched to a gene: 14. CDR1 and CDR2 (germline): SGHRS, YFSETQ. CDR3: CASRPGTSESTSSYNEQFF. DNA of the CDR3: TGCGCCAGCAGGCCTGGGACTAGCGAGAGCACGAGCTCCTACAATGAGCAGTTCTTC.

This clone was seen a few times. This chain connects TRBV11-3 to TRBJ1-4; D is possibly TRBD1 (6 bases). This CDR3 has 16 residues. V was shortened by 4 bases and J by 3 bases, with 15 bases between the two germline ends. CDR1 and CDR2 (germline): SGHNT, YENEEA. The CDR3 spells CASSYRRAGANEKLFF. In DNA form, the CDR3 reads TGTGCCAGCAGCTACCGACGGGCAGGGGCTAATGAAAAACTGTTTTTT.

This clone was observed many times. The V call is TRBV2, the J call TRBJ1-2; no definite D call. The length of the CDR3 is 13 residues. The V gene lost 6 bases and the J gene lost 4 bases, with 12 bases spanning the gap. Germline V gene lookup returns CDR1 SNHLY and CDR2 FYNNEI. CDR3 nucleotide sequence: TGTGCCAGCAGCGAGGACTCCTCCTATGGCTACACCTTC. This encodes CASSEDSSYGYTF.

This clone is medium-sized within its sample. The chain employs TRBV27 and TRBJ2-3; 7 bases are a match to TRBD2. The CDR3 totals 14 residues. With 4 bases clipped from V and 5 bases from J, the junction kept 6 bases outside the gene matches. The germline V gene has CDR1 MNHEY and CDR2 SMNVEV (reference sequence). The CDR3 bases are TGTGCCAGCAGTTCGCGGGGGAAGGTAGATACGCAGTATTTT. Translated, it gives CASSSRGKVDTQYF.